One and the same sample provided the 5 T cell receptor beta chains below, sequenced in a study of technical replicates of blood from a few donors. Assay: immunoSEQ multiplex PCR; the TCRdb copy retains only in-frame clones and omits some. Among 70,000 to 75,000 clones listed, 95% were seen once. Sequenced input: T cells isolated from PBMCs. These receptor sequences come from a human donor in good health.

V and J are TRBV5-5 and TRBJ1-2; 7 positions agree with TRBD1. Germline CDR1 is SGHKS and CDR2 is YYEKEE (reference sequence). This CDR3 spans 16 amino acids. The V segment lost 4 bases and the J segment 4 bases; nucleotides outside the gene matches: 13. The CDR3 region is CASSETGVRGAYGYTF. CDR3 DNA: TGTGCCAGCAGCGAAACAGGGGTCCGCGGGGCCTATGGCTACACCTTC. Looking up the rest from reference TRBV5-5 and TRBJ1-2 gives the full variable domain: DAGVTQSPTHLIKTRGQQVTLRCSPISGHKSVSWYQQVLGQGPQFIFQYYEKEERGRGNFPDRFSARQFPNYSSELNVNALLLGDSALYLCASSETGVRGAYGYTFGSGTRLTVV.

The rearrangement joins TRBV7-9 to TRBJ1-2, with TRBD1 matching 7 bases. This CDR3 is built from 15 residues. V lost 4 bases to trimming and J lost 5 bases; unmatched junction nucleotides: 10. The germline V gene has CDR1 SEHNR and CDR2 FQNEAQ (reference sequence). Here the CDR3 reads CASSSRQGSVYGYTF. The CDR3, as DNA: TGTGCCAGCAGCTCGAGACAGGGTTCGGTTTATGGCTACACCTTC.

This rearrangement joins TRBV18 to TRBJ2-3, with 7 bases aligning to TRBD1. There are 15 residues in the CDR3. The germline V gene has CDR1 KGHSH and CDR2 LQKENI. Trimming at V came to 0 bases and at J to 0 bases, leaving 0 bases not matched to a gene. The CDR3 nucleotides are TGTGCCAGCTCACCACCGGGACAGAGCACAGATACGCAGTATTTT. Amino acid sequence: CASSPPGQSTDTQYF.

This clone occurred once. The chain combines TRBV28 with TRBJ2-3; D gene uncertain. From germline, CDR1 is MDHEN and CDR2 SYDVKM. This CDR3 comprises 12 residues. V was shortened by 6 bases and J by 1 base, with 5 bases between the two germline ends. CDR3 sequence (DNA): TGTGCCAGCAGCGCGGGCACAGATACGCAGTATTTT. This codes for CASSAGTDTQYF.

V is TRBV15 and J is TRBJ2-7, with 10 bases that match TRBD2. V lost 6 bases, J lost 2 bases, and 7 bases stayed unmatched. The CDR3 is made up of 15 amino acids. The V gene's germline CDR1 is LNHNV and CDR2 YYDKDF (reference sequence). CDR3 coding DNA: TGTGCCACCAGGTCTACTAGCGGGATACCCTACGAGCAGTACTTC. Amino acid sequence: CATRSTSGIPYEQYF.